Following are 15 T cell receptor beta chains from one sample sequenced in a study of blood T cell repertoires in COVID-19. The data were produced by immunoSEQ multiplex PCR, yet TCRdb's version contains in-frame clones alone and is incomplete. The sample yields about 440,000 clones, 80% to 90% seen once. Input material: peripheral blood. The receptors stem from a woman aged 25 to 39 with acute or convalescent COVID-19.

This chain connects TRBV28 to TRBJ1-5, with TRBD1 identical over 7 bases. The CDR3 extends over 15 amino acids. In germline, CDR1 is MDHEN, CDR2 SYDVKM. Trimming took 5 bases from V and 3 from J; bases not matched to a gene: 7. CDR3 nucleotide sequence: TGTGCCAGCAGTCAGGCAGGGGGTCCCAATCAGCCCCAGCATTTT. It yields the protein CASSQAGGPNQPQHF.

This chain links TRBV3-1 (or the pseudogene TRBV3-2) with TRBJ2-5; 8 nucleotides line up with TRBD1. CDR1 is LGHDT and CDR2 is YNNKEL in the germline V gene (reference sequence). CDR3 length equals 17 residues. The V segment lost 5 bases and the J segment 5 bases; nucleotides outside the gene matches: 16. DNA of the CDR3: TGTGCCAGCAGCTTTTTCGTTGGACAGGGAGGTTTGGAGACCCAGTACTTC. This encodes CASSFFVGQGGLETQYF.

V gene TRBV5-4 combines with J gene TRBJ2-1; D perhaps matches TRBD2 (5 bases). V lost 1 base and J lost 11, with 16 bases in between. In germline, CDR1 is SGHNT, CDR2 YYREEE (reference sequence). This CDR3 is built from 14 residues. The CDR3: CASSLRSATTKQFF. For the CDR3, the DNA is TGTGCCAGCAGCTTGAGGTCGGCGACTACTAAGCAGTTCTTC. The complete variable domain, with remaining parts taken from reference TRBV5-4 and TRBJ2-1, reads ETGVTQSPTHLIKTRGQQVTLRCSSQSGHNTVSWYQQALGQGPQFIFQYYREEENGRGNFPPRFSGLQFPNYSSELNVNALELDDSALYLCASSLRSATTKQFFGPGTRLTVL.

This chain links TRBV5-1 with TRBJ1-5; perhaps TRBD1 as D (5 bases). Germline V gene sequence: CDR1 SGHRS, CDR2 YFSETQ. V was shortened by 0 bases and J by 7 bases, with 8 bases between the two germline ends. The CDR3 loop spans 13 amino acids. The CDR3 coding sequence is TGCGCCAGCAGCTTGGCAGGGCCCCAGCCCCAGCATTTT. This encodes CASSLAGPQPQHF.

This clone was found once. The genes are TRBV7-6 and TRBJ2-7, with 9 bases lining up with TRBD1. Germline loops: CDR1 SGHVS, CDR2 FNYEAQ. This CDR3 is built from 15 residues. With V trimmed by 1 base and J by 0 bases, 1 base remained unmatched. The CDR3 loop is CASSLDRGPSYEQYF. In DNA form, the CDR3 reads TGTGCCAGCAGCTTAGACAGGGGGCCCTCCTACGAGCAGTACTTC.

The gene calls are TRBV2 and TRBJ2-2; 11 bases fit TRBD2. CDR1 and CDR2 (germline): SNHLY, FYNNEI. Losses at the gene ends were 5 bases for V and 4 bases for J; bases not matched to a gene: 3. The CDR3 covers 15 residues. Written as DNA, the CDR3 is TGTGCCAGCAGTTTACTAGCGGGGGCCACCGGGGAGCTGTTTTTT. This translates into CASSLLAGATGELFF.

The chain is built from TRBV28 and TRBJ2-2, with 9 bases matching TRBD2. Germline-derived CDR1 and CDR2 are MDHEN and SYDVKM. This CDR3 contains 16 residues. The ends lost 7 bases at V and 7 bases at J; junction bases unmatched: 13. CDR3 protein: CASTDSGGSFNGELFF. For the CDR3, the DNA is TGTGCCAGCACCGATAGCGGGGGCTCCTTCAACGGGGAGCTGTTTTTT.

This rearrangement joins TRBV7-3 to TRBJ2-5; D is perhaps TRBD2 (5 bases). The CDR3 is made up of 15 amino acids. V was cut by 5 bases and J by 2 bases, with 15 bases left in between. Germline CDR1 is SGHTA and CDR2 is FQGTGA. The CDR3 loop is CASSPAGGAQETQYF. The CDR3 bases are TGTGCCAGCAGCCCAGCCGGAGGTGCACAAGAGACCCAGTACTTC.

The J gene is TRBJ1-1, the V gene TRBV5-1; D ambiguous. The CDR3 has 11 amino acids. Germline lookup yields CDR1 SGHRS and CDR2 YFSETQ. The V end lost 1 base, the J end lost 11 bases, and 9 bases lay between the germline ends. CDR3 residues: CASSLSAGAFF. Here the CDR3 DNA reads TGCGCCAGCAGCTTGAGCGCTGGCGCTTTCTTT.

This clone came up a few times. This rearrangement joins TRBV29-1 to TRBJ1-1, with TRBD1 matching over 12 bases. Germline CDR1 reads SQVTM; CDR2 reads ANQGSEA. V shed 7 bases and J 11 bases; nucleotides not matched to a gene: 8. The CDR3 sequence is 12 residues long. The CDR3 coding sequence is TGCAGCGGGGGACAGGGGGCCGGCGTGGCTTTCTTT. It translates to CSGGQGAGVAFF.

The rearrangement uses TRBV7-3 and TRBJ2-6, with 13 bases that match TRBD2. CDR1 and CDR2 (germline): SGHTA, FQGTGA. This CDR3 is built from 21 residues. With 4 bases clipped from V and 3 bases from J, the junction kept 15 bases outside the gene matches. CDR3 coding DNA: TGTGCCAGCAGCTCCTTATCCGGGACTAGCGGGGAACCCCTTGGGGCCAACGTCCTGACTTTC. Its protein product is CASSSLSGTSGEPLGANVLTF.

The rearrangement uses TRBV10-2 and TRBJ1-1; the D gene is possibly TRBD1 (6 bases). Germline CDR1 WSHSY, CDR2 SAAADI. The CDR3 has 13 residues. V shed 7 bases and J shed 1 base, with 10 bases lying between them. The CDR3 DNA sequence: TGCGCCAGCACCCCGACAGGGAACACTGAAGCTTTCTTT. It translates to CASTPTGNTEAFF.

The V call is TRBV7-6, the J call TRBJ1-1; D unresolved. V was cut by 2 bases and J by 8 bases, with 21 bases left in between. The CDR3 loop spans 16 amino acids. Per germline, CDR1 SGHVS and CDR2 FNYEAQ. CDR3 coding DNA: TGTGCCAGCAGCTTATTAACAGTCACAATACCCCAGGAAGCTTTCTTT. It translates to CASSLLTVTIPQEAFF.

The chain couples TRBV2 to TRBJ2-7, with 8 bases lining up with TRBD1. Trimming removed 7 bases from V and 3 bases from J; junction bases left unmatched: 8. The CDR3 loop spans 14 amino acids. Per the germline V gene, CDR1 is SNHLY and CDR2 is FYNNEI. CDR3 coding DNA: TGTGCCAGCAAGGGGCAGGGGGCTGTCTACGAGCAGTACTTC. Its translation is CASKGQGAVYEQYF. Drawing the rest from reference TRBV2 and TRBJ2-7, the complete variable domain is EPEVTQTPSHQVTQMGQEVILRCVPISNHLYFYWYRQILGQKVEFLVSFYNNEISEKSEIFDDQFSVERPDGSNFTLKIRSTKLEDSAMYFCASKGQGAVYEQYFGPGTRLTVT.

The chain has TRBV19 and TRBJ1-4; D gene uncertain. Per germline, CDR1 LNHDA and CDR2 SQIVND (reference sequence). This CDR3 region has 15 residues. Deletions cut 8 bases from V and 4 bases from J, with 17 bases between. The CDR3 DNA is TGTGCCAGTTCCCCCCGAGGAGGATTTAATGAAAAACTGTTTTTT. Its translation: CASSPRGGFNEKLFF.